These 31 T cell receptor beta chains were sequenced from one sample in a study of blood T cell repertoires in COVID-19. This table comes from immunoSEQ multiplex PCR, and its TCRdb copy is limited to in-frame clones, with some not included. In the table there are about 350,000 clones, 75% to 90% of which are singletons. Material for sequencing was peripheral blood. Receptors were obtained from a woman aged 55-69 years with COVID-19, enrolled during active disease.

The J gene is TRBJ1-1, the V gene TRBV6-6, with D unclear. Trimming took off 5 bases at V and 6 bases at J, with 10 bases between the two ends. The germline V gene has CDR1 MNHNY and CDR2 SVGAGI (reference sequence). The CDR3 is 12 amino acids. CDR3 nucleotide sequence: TGTGCCAGCAGTCTCCCGAGCCCTGAAGCTTTCTTT. This gives the protein CASSLPSPEAFF.

The table lists this clone with a count of one. This rearrangement joins TRBV7-9 to TRBJ1-1; D is unresolved. Germline assignment: CDR1 SEHNR and CDR2 FQNEAQ (reference sequence). Trimming shortened V by 1 base and J by 11 bases, and 11 bases separated the two germline ends. The CDR3 loop spans 12 amino acids. CDR3: CASSLVGGRAFF. The CDR3 nucleotides read TGTGCCAGCAGCTTAGTAGGAGGGAGGGCTTTCTTT.

The chain uses TRBV24-1 and TRBJ2-3; 9 positions agree with TRBD2. J gave up 3 bases and V 4 bases, and 7 bases lay outside the gene matches. The CDR3 length is 16 residues. From germline, CDR1 is KGHDR and CDR2 SFDVKD. For the CDR3, the DNA is TGTGCCACCAGTGACTCGGCGGGGGGGCGGACAGATACGCAGTATTTT. Its protein is CATSDSAGGRTDTQYF.

The chain couples TRBV18 to TRBJ2-5; 7 bases agree with TRBD1. Germline CDR1 and CDR2: KGHSH and LQKENI. The CDR3 is made up of 15 amino acids. J was trimmed by 3 bases and V by 2 bases; bases with no gene match: 6. The CDR3 nucleotides read TGTGCCAGCTCACCAAACTGGGACAGCGAAGAGACCCAGTACTTC. It is translated as CASSPNWDSEETQYF.

The chain is built from TRBV4-2 and TRBJ2-5; the match to TRBD2 covers 8 bases. Trimming removed 2 bases from V and 3 bases from J; junction bases left unmatched: 5. Germline assignment: CDR1 LGHNA and CDR2 YNFKEQ. This CDR3 comprises 15 residues. The chain's CDR3 is CASSQPVSGEETQYF. CDR3 in DNA: TGTGCCAGCAGCCAACCAGTTAGCGGGGAAGAGACCCAGTACTTC.

This chain links TRBV6-5 with TRBJ1-1; D gene ambiguous. Germline V gene lookup returns CDR1 MNHEY and CDR2 SVGAGI. The CDR3 extends over 16 amino acids. The V and J ends lost 2 bases and 7 bases respectively, with 20 bases between them. CDR3 DNA sequence: TGTGCCAGCAGTTACGGAGGGAACTCAAGGAGGAGTGAAGCTTTCTTT. Amino acids: CASSYGGNSRRSEAFF.

This chain joins TRBV3-1 (or the pseudogene TRBV3-2) and TRBJ1-6, with unresolved D. V was cut by 0 bases and J by 4 bases, with 10 bases left in between. The CDR3 contains 16 residues. Germline assignment: CDR1 LGHDT and CDR2 YNNKEL (reference sequence). CDR3 protein: CASSQDHRRYNSPLHF. DNA for the CDR3: TGTGCCAGCAGCCAAGATCACAGACGATATAATTCACCCCTCCACTTT.

As for this clone: Different DNA sequences within this sample yield the same CDR3. The genes are TRBV2 and TRBJ1-3, with D possibly being TRBD1 (6 bases). Germline values: CDR1 SNHLY, CDR2 FYNNEI. The CDR3 covers 14 residues. Trimming removed 0 bases from V and 7 bases from J, with 10 bases in between. DNA for the CDR3: TGTGCCAGCAGTGAAGCTGGCAGGGGTAACACCATATATTTT. This gives the protein CASSEAGRGNTIYF.

The chain carries TRBV27 and TRBJ1-1; 7 bases line up with TRBD1. After removal of 3 bases from V and 1 base from J, the junction contained 5 bases not matched to a gene. The V gene's germline CDR1 is MNHEY and CDR2 SMNVEV (reference sequence). This CDR3 has 15 amino acids. CDR3 in amino acids: CASSFYTGANTEAFF. The CDR3 bases are TGTGCCAGCAGTTTTTATACAGGGGCGAACACTGAAGCTTTCTTT.

The rearrangement uses TRBV3-1 (or the pseudogene TRBV3-2) and TRBJ2-3, with D perhaps TRBD2 (6 bases). Germline CDR1 and CDR2: LGHDT and YNNKEL (reference sequence). The V end was cut by 4 bases, the J end by 5 bases, with 10 bases between. The CDR3 length is 13 residues. The CDR3 sequence is CASSPRLGDTQYF. The CDR3 DNA reads TGTGCCAGCAGCCCCAGACTAGGAGATACGCAGTATTTT.

This clone was detected only a few times. The chain recombines TRBV4-1 with TRBJ1-3; D is unclear. The CDR3 has 16 residues. Trimming shortened V by 3 bases and J by 0 bases, and 12 bases separated the two germline ends. Germline V gene lookup returns CDR1 MGHRA and CDR2 YSYEKL. This CDR3 is CASSQSWPGSGNTIYF. CDR3 in DNA: TGCGCCAGCAGCCAGAGCTGGCCAGGCTCTGGAAACACCATATATTTT.

This clone was recorded once. This chain connects TRBV5-1 to TRBJ2-5; the match to TRBD2 covers 7 bases. J was trimmed by 3 bases and V by 1 base; bases with no gene match: 3. The CDR3 runs 14 residues. Looked up from germline, CDR1 is SGHRS and CDR2 is YFSETQ. The CDR3 bases are TGCGCCAGCAGCTTGATGGCGGGGGAAGAGACCCAGTACTTC. Amino acid sequence: CASSLMAGEETQYF.

This chain uses TRBV4-1 with TRBJ2-2; no clear D gene. V gave up 1 base and J gave up 1 base, with 10 bases separating them. CDR1 and CDR2 (germline): MGHRA, YSYEKL. The CDR3 length is 16 residues. CDR3 loop: CASSQGNGQNTGELFF. CDR3 sequence (DNA): TGCGCCAGCAGCCAAGGAAATGGCCAGAACACCGGGGAGCTGTTTTTT.

The chain is built from TRBV7-9 and TRBJ1-5; a weak D match, TRBD1 (6 bases). Trimming pared 5 bases from V and 3 bases from J, leaving 14 bases between. The CDR3 covers 15 residues. The germline CDR1 and CDR2 sequences are SEHNR and FQNEAQ (reference sequence). This CDR3 reads CASSKQGWDNQPQHF. DNA for the CDR3: TGTGCCAGCAGCAAACAGGGTTGGGACAATCAGCCCCAGCATTTT.

The rearrangement links TRBV27 to TRBJ1-6; 9 bases align to TRBD1. The CDR3 runs 14 residues. Germline V lookup: CDR1 MNHEY, CDR2 SMNVEV (reference sequence). The trim removed 5 bases at V and 8 bases at J, leaving 4 bases unmatched. CDR3 coding DNA: TGTGCCAGCAGTCCAGGGACAGGGCATTCACCCCTCCACTTT. Translation: CASSPGTGHSPLHF.

This chain uses TRBV14 with TRBJ1-5; D not certain. Germline V gives CDR1 SGHDN, CDR2 FVKESK. The germline V and J ends were trimmed by 5 bases and 2 bases, with 13 bases remaining between them. This CDR3 contains 15 residues. CDR3 sequence: CASSKGGYGNQPQHF. The CDR3, as DNA: TGTGCCAGCAGCAAAGGAGGGTACGGCAATCAGCCCCAGCATTTT.

The chain has TRBV7-9 and TRBJ2-7; 9 nucleotides agree with TRBD2. Germline V gives CDR1 SEHNR, CDR2 FQNEAQ (reference sequence). This CDR3 region has 15 residues. V trimming: 1 base; J trimming: 7 bases; junction bases outside the gene matches: 8. The CDR3 DNA sequence: TGTGCCAGCAGCTTAGTAGGGCGGGGGGGCACTGAGCAGTACTTC. Amino acid sequence: CASSLVGRGGTEQYF.

The V gene is TRBV18, the J gene TRBJ1-1; D is undetermined. Trimming left V 0 bases short and J 1 base short, with 12 bases between. The CDR3 length is 16 residues. CDR1 and CDR2 (germline): KGHSH, LQKENI. DNA for the CDR3: TGTGCCAGCTCACCACCTGGAGGGCAAGAGAACACTGAAGCTTTCTTT. It codes for CASSPPGGQENTEAFF. Combining the CDR3 with reference TRBV18 and TRBJ1-1 gives the whole variable domain NAGVMQNPRHLVRRRGQEARLRCSPMKGHSHVYWYRQLPEEGLKFMVYLQKENIIDESGMPKERFSAEFPKEGPSILRIQQVVRGDSAAYFCASSPPGGQENTEAFFGQGTRLTVV.

This clone has just one count. The gene calls are TRBV7-3 and TRBJ2-3, with no clear D. The CDR3 sequence is 14 residues long. Germline values: CDR1 SGHTA, CDR2 FQGTGA. With 3 bases removed from V and 5 bases from J, the gap between germline ends came to 12 bases. The DNA for the CDR3 is TGTGCCAGCAGCTTTAGCTATCCTCGAGATACGCAGTATTTT. This encodes CASSFSYPRDTQYF.

This sequence joins TRBV9 and TRBJ1-3; a possible D gene is TRBD1 (6 bases). Germline assignment: CDR1 SGDLS and CDR2 YYNGEE. There are 14 residues in the CDR3. V was pared by 0 bases and J by 8 bases, with 12 bases between. CDR3 residues: CASSVGSGADTIYF. DNA for the CDR3: TGTGCCAGCAGCGTAGGCTCAGGGGCAGACACCATATATTTT.

This sequence joins TRBV3-1 (or the pseudogene TRBV3-2) and TRBJ1-2; 10 bases align to TRBD1. This CDR3 is 18 amino acids long. J gave up 8 bases and V 4 bases, and 19 bases lay outside the gene matches. Per the germline V gene, CDR1 is LGHDT and CDR2 is YNNKEL (reference sequence). CDR3 sequence: CASSPRQTGGLQVSGYTF. CDR3 nucleotides: TGTGCCAGCAGCCCCCGGCAGACAGGGGGCCTTCAGGTGAGCGGCTACACCTTC.

The V and J genes are TRBV4-2 and TRBJ1-4; 8 nucleotides line up with TRBD1. This CDR3 is built from 16 residues. CDR1 is LGHNA, CDR2 YNFKEQ, per germline. V gave up 2 bases and J gave up 4 bases; unmatched junction bases: 6. DNA for the CDR3: TGTGCCAGCAGCCAACAGAGACAGGGGAGTAATGAAAAACTGTTTTTT. The encoded protein is CASSQQRQGSNEKLFF.

J is TRBJ2-2 and V is TRBV7-8; a weak D match, TRBD1 (5 bases). Trimming stripped 7 bases from V and 3 bases from J, with 15 bases between. The CDR3 extends over 15 amino acids. Germline V gene lookup returns CDR1 SGHVS and CDR2 FQNEAQ. CDR3 sequence reads: CASNDQDTHTGELFF. CDR3 in DNA: TGTGCCAGCAACGACCAGGACACCCACACCGGGGAGCTGTTTTTT.

V is TRBV7-9 and J is TRBJ2-2; D possibly corresponds to TRBD2 (5 bases). The V gene lost 8 bases and the J gene lost 4 bases, with 14 bases spanning the gap. This CDR3 has 14 residues. Germline assignment: CDR1 SEHNR and CDR2 FQNEAQ (reference sequence). CDR3 nucleotides: TGTGCCAGCCTAGGAGGAGTGAGCACCGGGGAGCTGTTTTTT. It is translated as CASLGGVSTGELFF. Using reference TRBV7-9 and TRBJ2-2 for the parts outside the CDR3, the full variable domain is DTGVSQNPRHKITKRGQNVTFRCDPISEHNRLYWYRQTLGQGPEFLTYFQNEAQLEKSRLLSDRFSAERPKGSFSTLEIQRTEQGDSAMYLCASLGGVSTGELFFGEGSRLTVL.

V gene TRBV5-1 combines with J gene TRBJ1-1; D is perhaps TRBD1 (6 bases). Per germline, CDR1 SGHRS and CDR2 YFSETQ. The CDR3 is made up of 15 amino acids. Deletions cut 5 bases from V and 6 bases from J, with 20 bases between. The CDR3 reads CASSKDSPSGAEAFF. CDR3 coding DNA: TGCGCCAGCAGTAAGGACAGCCCTTCGGGCGCTGAAGCTTTCTTT. Filled out from reference TRBV5-1 and TRBJ1-1, the complete variable domain reads KAGVTQTPRYLIKTRGQQVTLSCSPISGHRSVSWYQQTPGQGLQFLFEYFSETQRNKGNFPGRFSGRQFSNSRSEMNVSTLELGDSALYLCASSKDSPSGAEAFFGQGTRLTVV.

The chain combines TRBV19 with TRBJ2-6; D is unclear. V lost 5 bases and J 0 bases, leaving 8 bases between the germline ends. Looked up from germline, CDR1 is LNHDA and CDR2 is SQIVND (reference sequence). The CDR3 extends over 15 amino acids. This chain's CDR3 is CASSSPSSGANVLTF. The CDR3 DNA reads TGTGCCAGTAGTTCCCCTAGCTCTGGGGCCAACGTCCTGACTTTC.

CDR3 sequence: CASSSGRETSSGANVLTF. The CDR3 nucleotides read TGTGCCAGCAGCTCCGGACGGGAAACAAGCTCTGGGGCCAACGTCCTGACTTTC. This chain joins TRBV7-3 and TRBJ2-6; TRBD2 might be the D (5 bases). The length of the CDR3 is 18 residues. V gave up 4 bases and J gave up 0 bases, with 16 bases separating them. CDR1 is SGHTA and CDR2 is FQGTGA in the germline V gene.

The chain employs TRBV29-1 and TRBJ1-3; D is unresolved. This CDR3 has 13 amino acids. From germline, CDR1 is SQVTM and CDR2 ANQGSEA. V dropped 4 bases and J dropped 0 bases, with 7 bases sitting between them. This chain's CDR3 is CSVVVSSGNTIYF. The CDR3 DNA reads TGCAGCGTTGTGGTCAGCTCTGGAAACACCATATATTTT.

V usage is TRBV7-8 and J usage is TRBJ2-7, with D perhaps matching TRBD2 (7 bases). The CDR3 runs 15 residues. The germline V gene encodes CDR1 SGHVS and CDR2 FQNEAQ. V lost 4 bases, J lost 4 bases, and 17 bases lay in between. CDR3 bases: TGTGCCAGCAGCTCCCTTGGAGGGGGGGCGTACGAGCAGTACTTC. Its translation: CASSSLGGGAYEQYF.

In this sample, this clone turned up once. This chain links TRBV12-5 with TRBJ2-1, with TRBD2 matching over 12 bases. After removal of 1 base from V and 6 bases from J, the junction contained 1 base not matched to a gene. Germline assignment: CDR1 LGHNT and CDR2 FRNRAP. This CDR3 has 15 residues. CDR3 DNA: TGTGCTAGTGGTTTGGGACTAGCGGGGGTCAATGAGCAGTTCTTC. Encoded protein: CASGLGLAGVNEQFF.

The rearrangement joins TRBV10-3 to TRBJ1-1, with unresolved D. The V gene lost 4 bases and the J gene lost 6 bases, with 9 bases spanning the gap. This CDR3 spans 12 amino acids. Germline CDR1 and CDR2: ENHRY and SYGVKD. The CDR3 loop is CAISGSGSEAFF. For the CDR3, the DNA is TGTGCCATCAGTGGATCAGGCTCTGAAGCTTTCTTT.